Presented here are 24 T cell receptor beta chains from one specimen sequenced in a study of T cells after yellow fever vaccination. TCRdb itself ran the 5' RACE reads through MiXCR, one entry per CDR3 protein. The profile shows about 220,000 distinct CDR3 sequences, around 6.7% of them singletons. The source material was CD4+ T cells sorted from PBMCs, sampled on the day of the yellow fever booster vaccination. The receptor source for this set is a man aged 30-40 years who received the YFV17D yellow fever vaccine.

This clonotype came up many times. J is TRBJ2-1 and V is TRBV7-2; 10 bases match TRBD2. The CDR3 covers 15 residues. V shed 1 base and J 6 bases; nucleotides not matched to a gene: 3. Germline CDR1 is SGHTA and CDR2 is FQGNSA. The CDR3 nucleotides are TGTGCCAGCAGCTTAGAAATAGCGGGAGGCAATGAGCAGTTCTTC. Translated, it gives CASSLEIAGGNEQFF.

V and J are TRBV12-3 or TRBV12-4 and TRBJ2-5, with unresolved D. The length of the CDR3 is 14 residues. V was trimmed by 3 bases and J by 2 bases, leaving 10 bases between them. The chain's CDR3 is CASSFTAGQETQYF. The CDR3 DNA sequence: TGTGCCAGCAGTTTTACAGCTGGGCAAGAGACCCAGTACTTC.

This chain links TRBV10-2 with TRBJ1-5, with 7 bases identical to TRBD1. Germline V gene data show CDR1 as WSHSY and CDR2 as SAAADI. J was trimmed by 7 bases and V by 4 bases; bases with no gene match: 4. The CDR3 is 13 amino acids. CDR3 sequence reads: CASSVTGAQPQHF. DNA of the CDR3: TGCGCCAGCAGTGTAACAGGGGCCCAGCCCCAGCATTTT.

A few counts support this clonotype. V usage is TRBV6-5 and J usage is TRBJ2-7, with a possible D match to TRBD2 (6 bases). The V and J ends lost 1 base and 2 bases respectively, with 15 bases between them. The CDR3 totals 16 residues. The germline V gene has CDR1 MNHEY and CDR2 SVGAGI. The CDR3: CASSYYATGGTYEQYF. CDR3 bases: TGTGCCAGCAGTTACTACGCAACCGGCGGGACCTACGAGCAGTACTTC.

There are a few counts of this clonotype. CDR3 region: CASSLGTGAFNQPQHF. The CDR3 region has the DNA TGCGCCAGCAGCTTGGGGACAGGGGCTTTCAATCAGCCCCAGCATTTT. J is TRBJ1-5 and V is TRBV5-1, with 9 bases fitting TRBD1. Per germline, CDR1 SGHRS and CDR2 YFSETQ. CDR3 length: 16 residues. Trimming cost V 0 bases and J 3 bases; bases outside gene matches: 4.

For the CDR3, the DNA is TGCGCCAGCAGCCAAGCTGGGGGAGGAATCACCGGGGAGCTGTTTTTT. Amino acids: CASSQAGGGITGELFF. The gene calls are TRBV4-1 and TRBJ2-2; D is possibly TRBD2 (6 bases). The germline V gene encodes CDR1 MGHRA and CDR2 YSYEKL. The V end lost 1 base, the J end lost 4 bases, and 13 bases lay between the germline ends. The CDR3 runs to 16 residues.

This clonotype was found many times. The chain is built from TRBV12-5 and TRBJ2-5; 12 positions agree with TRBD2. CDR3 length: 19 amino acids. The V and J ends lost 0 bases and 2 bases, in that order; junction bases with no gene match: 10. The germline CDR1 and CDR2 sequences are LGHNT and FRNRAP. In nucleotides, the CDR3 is TGTGCTAGTGGTTTGGTAACGGCTAGCGGGAGGGCCGGGCAAGAGACCCAGTACTTC. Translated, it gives CASGLVTASGRAGQETQYF.

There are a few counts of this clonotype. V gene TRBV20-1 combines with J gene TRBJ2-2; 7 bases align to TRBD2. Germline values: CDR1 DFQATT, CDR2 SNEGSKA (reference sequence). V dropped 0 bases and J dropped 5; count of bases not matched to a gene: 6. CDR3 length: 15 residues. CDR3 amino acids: CSARDLGGRTGELFF. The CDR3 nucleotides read TGCAGTGCTAGAGATCTGGGGGGGAGGACCGGGGAGCTGTTTTTT.

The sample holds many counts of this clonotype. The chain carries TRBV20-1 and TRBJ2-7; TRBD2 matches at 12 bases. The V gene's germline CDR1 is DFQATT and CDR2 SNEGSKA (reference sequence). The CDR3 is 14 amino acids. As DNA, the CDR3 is TGCAGCCCGGGACTAGCGGGTGCAGCCTACGAGCAGTACTTC. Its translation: CSPGLAGAAYEQYF.

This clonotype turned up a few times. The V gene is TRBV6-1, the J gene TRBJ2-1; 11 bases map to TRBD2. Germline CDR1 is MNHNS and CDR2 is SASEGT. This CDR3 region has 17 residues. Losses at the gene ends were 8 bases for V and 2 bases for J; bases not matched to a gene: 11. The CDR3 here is CASRRRGLAAAYNEQFF. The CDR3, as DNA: TGTGCCAGCCGTCGGCGGGGACTAGCGGCGGCCTACAATGAGCAGTTCTTC.

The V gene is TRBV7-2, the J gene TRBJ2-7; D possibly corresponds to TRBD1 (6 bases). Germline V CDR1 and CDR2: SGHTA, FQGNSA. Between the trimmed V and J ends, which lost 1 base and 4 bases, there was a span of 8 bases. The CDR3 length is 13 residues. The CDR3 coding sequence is TGTGCCAGCAGCTTAGAACAGGGTTACGAGCAGTACTTC. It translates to CASSLEQGYEQYF.

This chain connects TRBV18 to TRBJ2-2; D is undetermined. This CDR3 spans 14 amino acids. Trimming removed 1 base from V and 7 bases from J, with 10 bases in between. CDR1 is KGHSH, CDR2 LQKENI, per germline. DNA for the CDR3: TGTGCCAGCTCACCACTGCTGGAGATCGGGGAGCTGTTTTTT. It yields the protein CASSPLLEIGELFF.

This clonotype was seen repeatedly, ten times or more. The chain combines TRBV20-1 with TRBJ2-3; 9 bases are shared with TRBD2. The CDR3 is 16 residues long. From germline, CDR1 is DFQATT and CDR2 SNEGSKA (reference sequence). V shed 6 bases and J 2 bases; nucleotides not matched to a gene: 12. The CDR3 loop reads CSAPHSGRVPTDTQYF. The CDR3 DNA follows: TGCAGTGCGCCTCATAGCGGGAGAGTCCCCACAGATACGCAGTATTTT.

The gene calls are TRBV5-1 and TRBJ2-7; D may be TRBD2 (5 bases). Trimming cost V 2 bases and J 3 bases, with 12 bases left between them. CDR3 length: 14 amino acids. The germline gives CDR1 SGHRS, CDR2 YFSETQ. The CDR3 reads CASSFRTGNYEQYF. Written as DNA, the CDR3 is TGCGCCAGCAGCTTTCGGACTGGAAACTACGAGCAGTACTTC.

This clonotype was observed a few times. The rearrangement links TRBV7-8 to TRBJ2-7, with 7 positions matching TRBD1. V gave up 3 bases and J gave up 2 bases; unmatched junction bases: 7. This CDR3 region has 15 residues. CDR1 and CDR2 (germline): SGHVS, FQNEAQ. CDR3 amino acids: CASSFRDSKAYEQYF. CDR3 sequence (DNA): TGTGCCAGCAGCTTCCGGGACAGTAAAGCCTACGAGCAGTACTTC.

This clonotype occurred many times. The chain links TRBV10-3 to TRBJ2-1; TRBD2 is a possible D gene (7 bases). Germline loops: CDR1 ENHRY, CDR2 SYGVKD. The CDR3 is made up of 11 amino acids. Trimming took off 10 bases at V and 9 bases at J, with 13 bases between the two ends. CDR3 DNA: TGTGCCACCCAAGGGGGGGGTGAGCAGTTCTTC. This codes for CATQGGGEQFF.

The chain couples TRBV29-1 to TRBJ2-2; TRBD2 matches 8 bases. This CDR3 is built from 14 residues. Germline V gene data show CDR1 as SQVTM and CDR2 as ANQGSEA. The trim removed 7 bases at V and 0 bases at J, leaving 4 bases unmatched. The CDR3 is CSASGGPNTGELFF. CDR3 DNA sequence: TGCAGCGCGAGCGGGGGCCCGAACACCGGGGAGCTGTTTTTT.

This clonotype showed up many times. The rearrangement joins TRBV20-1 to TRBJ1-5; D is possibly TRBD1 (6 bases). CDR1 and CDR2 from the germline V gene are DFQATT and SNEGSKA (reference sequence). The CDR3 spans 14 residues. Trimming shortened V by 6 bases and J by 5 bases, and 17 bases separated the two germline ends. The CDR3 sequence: CSANKQGGDQPQHF. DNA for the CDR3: TGCAGTGCCAATAAACAGGGAGGGGATCAGCCCCAGCATTTT.

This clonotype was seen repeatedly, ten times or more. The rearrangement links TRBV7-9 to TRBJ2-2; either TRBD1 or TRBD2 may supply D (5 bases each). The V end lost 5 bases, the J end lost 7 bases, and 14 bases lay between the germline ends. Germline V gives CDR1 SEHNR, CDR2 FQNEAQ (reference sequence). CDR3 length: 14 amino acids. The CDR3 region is CASSLQGAGGELFF. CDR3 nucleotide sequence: TGTGCCAGCAGCCTCCAGGGAGCTGGCGGGGAGCTGTTTTTT.

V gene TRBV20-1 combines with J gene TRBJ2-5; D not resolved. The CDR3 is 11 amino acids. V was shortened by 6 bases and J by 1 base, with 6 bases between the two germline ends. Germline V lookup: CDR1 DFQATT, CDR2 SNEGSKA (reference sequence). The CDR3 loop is CSAHSQETQYF. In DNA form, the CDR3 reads TGCAGTGCCCACAGCCAAGAGACCCAGTACTTC.

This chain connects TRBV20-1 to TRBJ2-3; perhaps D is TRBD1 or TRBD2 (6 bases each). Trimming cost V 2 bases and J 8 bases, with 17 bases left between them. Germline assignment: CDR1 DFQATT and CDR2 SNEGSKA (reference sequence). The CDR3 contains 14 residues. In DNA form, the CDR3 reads TGCAGTGCTAGATCGGCTTCAAAGGGGGGTACGCAGTATTTT. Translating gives CSARSASKGGTQYF.

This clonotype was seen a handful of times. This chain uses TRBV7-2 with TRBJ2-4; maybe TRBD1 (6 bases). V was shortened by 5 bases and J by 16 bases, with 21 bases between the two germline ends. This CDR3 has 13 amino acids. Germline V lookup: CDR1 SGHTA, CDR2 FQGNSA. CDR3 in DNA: TGTGCCAGCAGCAGAACGAACCGGGACACCAAATACTTC. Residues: CASSRTNRDTKYF.

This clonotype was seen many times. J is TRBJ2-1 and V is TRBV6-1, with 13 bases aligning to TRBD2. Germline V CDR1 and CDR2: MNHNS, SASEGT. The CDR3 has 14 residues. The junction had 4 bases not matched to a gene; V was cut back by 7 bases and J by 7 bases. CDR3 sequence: CASKMTSGRNEQFF. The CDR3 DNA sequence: TGTGCCAGCAAGATGACTAGCGGGAGGAATGAGCAGTTCTTC.

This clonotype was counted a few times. CDR3 coding DNA: TGTGCCAGCGGGACGCTCTGGGATACGCAGTATTTT. Amino acids: CASGTLWDTQYF. The chain joins TRBV7-9 to TRBJ2-3, with D tentatively TRBD1 or TRBD2 (5 bases each). Trimming stripped 8 bases from V and 6 bases from J, with 12 bases between. CDR1 SEHNR and CDR2 FQNEAQ come from the germline V gene (reference sequence). There are 12 residues in the CDR3.